This T cell receptor beta chain was recorded in a study of T cells in Graves' hyperthyroidism and ophthalmopathy. Study-wide results and limits: Most clonotypes expanded in the thyroid (above 0.001) were also present in blood.

CDR1 and CDR2 from the germline V gene are SGHKS and YYEKEE (reference sequence). The CDR3 length is 14 residues. The germline V and J ends were trimmed by 3 bases and 8 bases, with 15 bases remaining between them. This clonotype was detected ten times or more. Its antigen is as yet unknown. Amplification of TCR beta CDR3 regions was performed using RNA transcripts as template. The TCR CDR3 was amplified in a first-round RT-PCR using the HTBI primer set. TCRdb independently ran MiXCR on the multiplex PCR reads; one entry per CDR3 protein. The repertoire has some 600,000 distinct CDR3 sequences, approximately 15% of them found once; the top ten carry 5.8%. Among the patients, aged 18 to 65, hyperthyroidism was newly diagnosed and had lasted under 2 months.

The chain is built from TRBV5-5 and TRBJ1-5; no clear D gene. Sequencing used blood. The TCR sequence derives from a woman in her thirties with Graves' hyperthyroidism that later progressed to Graves' ophthalmopathy. The CDR3 coding sequence is TGTGCCAGCAGCTCCTTACAAGGTTCAGAGCCCCAGCATTTT. This encodes CASSSLQGSEPQHF.